The clone carrying this T cell receptor beta chain was counted at least ten times. Antigen specificity is unknown. The data were taken from a study of T cells after yellow fever vaccination. Overall study context: The authors prepared low-cell-number fractions using SMART-Seq v4 Ultra Low Input. Overall study findings and caveats: A minor fraction of clonotypes spanned both CD4 and CD8 compartments.

V lost 4 bases, J lost 4 bases, and 5 bases stayed unmatched. This CDR3 is built from 14 residues. Germline CDR1 ENHRY, CDR2 SYGVKD. TCRdb passed the 5' RACE reads through MiXCR, listing each CDR3 protein once. There are about 250,000 distinct CDR3 sequences in the sample; 3.6% occur only once, and about a fifth lies in the top ten. The sequences come from PBMCs, collected 15 days after the yellow fever booster vaccination. The chain joins TRBV10-3 to TRBJ2-3; 7 bases map to TRBD2. This clonotype originated in a man aged 18 to 35 who received the YFV17D yellow fever vaccine. The CDR3: CAISGPGGSDTQYF. CDR3 sequence (DNA): TGTGCCATCAGTGGACCCGGGGGGTCAGATACGCAGTATTTT.